These T cell receptor beta chains were read from a single sample in a study of identical twins. One entry per CDR3 protein, called by TCRdb with MiXCR from the 5' RACE reads. Here the sample spans some 1,700,000 distinct CDR3 sequences, less than 35% being singletons. Sequencing used cord blood. The receptor set was obtained from a newborn girl in good health. Both conserved end residues are part of each CDR3. A D gene is named only where the DNA matches it firmly. Only some rows state a clone size, as once, few, many or a class for expanded clones.

14	TRBJ2-7	NA	TRBV28	NA	CASRSGSFTYEQYF	TGTGCCAGCAGATCAGGGTCCTTCACCTACGAGCAGTACTTC
13	TRBJ2-7	TRBD2	TRBV29-1	once	CSSRLAGGNEQYF	TGCAGCTCACGACTAGCGGGAGGGAACGAGCAGTACTTC
16	TRBJ2-1	NA	TRBV28	NA	CASSQRGPSSYNEQFF	TGTGCCAGCAGTCAGAGGGGACCCAGCTCCTACAATGAGCAGTTCTTC
12	TRBJ2-3	TRBD2	TRBV12-3/TRBV12-4	NA	CASRGLANTQYF	TGTGCCAGCAGGGGACTAGCTAATACGCAGTATTTT
11	TRBJ2-5	NA	TRBV20-1	NA	CSYRERNEQYF	TGCAGCTACAGGGAGCGGAATGAGCAGTACTTC
15	TRBJ2-7	NA	TRBV2	NA	CASSEIRDNSYEQYF	TGTGCCAGCAGTGAAATCAGGGACAACTCCTACGAGCAGTACTTC
14	TRBJ1-1	NA	TRBV4-2	few	CASSQDLSPTEAFF	TGTGCCAGCAGCCAAGATCTTTCCCCGACCGAAGCTTTCTTT
14	TRBJ1-1	NA	TRBV3-1	NA	CASSQGDHNTEAFF	TGTGCCAGCAGCCAAGGCGACCATAACACTGAAGCTTTCTTT
13	TRBJ2-2	NA	TRBV15	NA	CATSRSRVGELFF	TGTGCCACCAGCAGATCCAGGGTGGGGGAGCTGTTTTTT
17	TRBJ2-1	TRBD2	TRBV24-1	NA	CATSDPRVAGTYNEQFF	TGTGCCACCAGTGATCCCCGGGTAGCGGGAACCTACAATGAGCAGTTCTTC
13	TRBJ1-2	TRBD1	TRBV28	few	CASRFGTAYGYTF	TGTGCCAGCAGGTTCGGGACAGCCTATGGCTACACCTTC
14	TRBJ1-2	TRBD1	TRBV10-3	NA	CAISDWGTGEGYTF	TGTGCCATCAGTGACTGGGGAACAGGGGAGGGCTACACCTTC
13	TRBJ2-3	TRBD2	TRBV20-1	NA	CSATSGGANTQYF	TGCAGTGCTACTAGCGGGGGGGCCAATACGCAGTATTTT
13	TRBJ1-2	NA	TRBV20-1	NA	CSARGSQGYGYTF	TGCAGTGCTAGAGGCTCGCAGGGCTATGGCTACACCTTC
15	TRBJ1-2	NA	TRBV6-1	few	CASSDVTGADYGYTF	TGTGCCAGCAGTGACGTGACGGGGGCGGACTATGGCTACACCTTC
14	TRBJ1-6	NA	TRBV6-2/TRBV6-3	NA	CASKEPPDVSPPHF	TGTGCCAGCAAGGAGCCCCCCGATGTTTCACCCCCCCACTTT
15	TRBJ1-4	NA	TRBV3-1	NA	CASSQDRRGNEKLFF	TGTGCCAGCAGCCAAGATCGGCGGGGGAATGAAAAACTGTTTTTT
14	TRBJ1-1	TRBD1	TRBV12-5	NA	CASGTHRGGTEAFF	TGTGCTAGTGGCACCCACAGGGGTGGCACTGAAGCTTTCTTT
16	TRBJ2-1	TRBD2	TRBV27	NA	CASTDWGLAGSGEQFF	TGTGCCAGCACCGACTGGGGACTAGCGGGATCCGGTGAGCAGTTCTTC
16	TRBJ2-3	NA	TRBV15	NA	CATSRDKLAGTDTQYF	TGTGCCACCAGCAGAGATAAACTAGCCGGCACAGATACGCAGTATTTT
14	TRBJ1-2	NA	TRBV18	NA	CACSPRHPSYGYTF	TGTGCCTGCTCACCGCGACATCCGTCCTATGGCTACACCTTC
13	TRBJ1-2	NA	TRBV27	NA	CASSFHRYYGYTF	TGTGCCAGCAGTTTCCACAGGTACTATGGCTACACCTTC
13	TRBJ1-6	NA	TRBV10-3	few	CAAAGTQNSPLHF	TGTGCCGCAGCCGGGACACAGAATTCACCCCTCCACTTT
13	TRBJ1-2	NA	TRBV3-1	few	CASSQVGGDGYTF	TGTGCCAGCAGCCAAGTCGGGGGGGATGGCTACACCTTC
14	TRBJ1-2	NA	TRBV20-1	few	CSARGRGTNYGYTF	TGCAGTGCTAGAGGGAGGGGAACTAACTATGGCTACACCTTC
14	TRBJ1-6	NA	TRBV25-1	few	CASSESQGNSPLHF	TGTGCCAGCAGTGAATCTCAGGGTAATTCACCCCTCCACTTT
16	TRBJ2-7	NA	TRBV16	NA	CASSQIPTGPTYEQYF	TGTGCCAGCAGCCAAATACCCACAGGGCCCACCTACGAGCAGTACTTC
14	TRBJ2-3	NA	TRBV20-1	few	CSARYLASTDTQYF	TGCAGTGCTAGATATCTAGCTAGCACAGATACGCAGTATTTT
16	TRBJ2-4	TRBD2	TRBV7-9	NA	CASSFVAGVAKNIQYF	TGTGCCAGCAGCTTCGTAGCGGGGGTAGCCAAAAACATTCAGTACTTC
17	TRBJ2-1	NA	TRBV5-1	once	CASSWGAGFPSYNEQFF	TGCGCCAGCAGCTGGGGGGCAGGGTTCCCCTCCTACAATGAGCAGTTCTTC
17	TRBJ2-7	NA	TRBV11-2	NA	CASSLPWYRRSSYEQYF	TGTGCCAGCAGCTTGCCTTGGTACAGGAGGAGCTCCTACGAGCAGTACTTC
14	TRBJ2-7	NA	TRBV10-3	few	CAISSGASYNEQYF	TGTGCCATCTCGAGTGGGGCATCTTACAATGAGCAGTACTTC
14	TRBJ2-4	NA	TRBV20-1	few	CSARDRRGKNIQYF	TGCAGTGCTAGGGACAGGAGGGGCAAAAACATTCAGTACTTC
15	TRBJ2-7	NA	TRBV7-2	few	CASSLPGLFSYEQYF	TGTGCCAGCAGCTTACCAGGACTATTCTCCTACGAGCAGTACTTC
17	TRBJ2-5	TRBD2	TRBV12-3/TRBV12-4	NA	CASSGLAGGSRYNEQYF	TGTGCCAGCAGCGGACTAGCGGGAGGGAGTCGGTACAATGAGCAGTACTTC
15	TRBJ1-1	NA	TRBV28	few	CASSPHRDWDTEAFF	TGTGCCAGCAGCCCACACAGGGACTGGGACACTGAAGCTTTCTTT
14	TRBJ1-2	TRBD1	TRBV20-1	NA	CSASPTGGFYGYTF	TGCAGTGCTAGCCCAACAGGGGGCTTCTATGGCTACACCTTC
15	TRBJ1-5	NA	TRBV7-8	few	CASSSLTGKGQPQHF	TGTGCCAGCAGCTCCCTTACAGGGAAGGGGCAGCCCCAGCATTTT
14	TRBJ2-3	NA	TRBV25-1	few	CASSGTPLTDTQYF	TGTGCCAGCAGTGGGACTCCCCTCACAGATACGCAGTATTTT
16	TRBJ1-6	NA	TRBV4-1	NA	CASSQEEGTRVSPLHF	TGCGCCAGCAGCCAAGAAGAGGGGACCAGGGTTTCACCCCTCCACTTT
14	TRBJ2-5	NA	TRBV2	few	CASSADYRQETQYF	TGTGCCAGCAGCGCTGACTACCGGCAAGAGACCCAGTACTTC
14	TRBJ1-1	NA	TRBV20-1	NA	CSATSGRGNTEAFF	TGCAGTGCTACGTCAGGGAGGGGAAACACTGAAGCTTTCTTT
16	TRBJ2-1	TRBD1	TRBV20-1	few	CSARRLQGAGYNEQFF	TGCAGTGCTAGAAGGCTACAGGGGGCGGGGTACAATGAGCAGTTCTTC
15	TRBJ2-7	TRBD1	TRBV20-1	NA	CSATPLGQNYNEQYF	TGCAGTGCCACGCCCCTGGGACAGAATTACAATGAGCAGTACTTC
14	TRBJ1-4	TRBD1	TRBV6-1	NA	CASSEDRGHEKLFF	TGTGCCAGCAGTGAGGACAGGGGACATGAAAAACTGTTTTTT
15	TRBJ2-3	TRBD2	TRBV2	few	CASSAQGTSLDTQYF	TGTGCCAGCAGTGCCCAAGGGACTAGCTTAGATACGCAGTATTTT
14	TRBJ2-5	NA	TRBV27	many	CASSLWATQETQYF	TGTGCCAGCAGTTTATGGGCAACCCAAGAGACCCAGTACTTC
16	TRBJ2-1	TRBD1	TRBV12-3/TRBV12-4	NA	CASNLLGGTGYNEQFF	TGTGCCAGCAACCTTTTAGGTGGGACAGGTTACAATGAGCAGTTCTTC
14	TRBJ1-1	NA	TRBV7-9	NA	CASSMGLLGTEAFF	TGTGCCAGCAGTATGGGGCTGCTCGGCACTGAAGCTTTCTTT
15	TRBJ2-4	NA	TRBV28	NA	CASSYGGPGKNIQYF	TGTGCCAGCAGTTACGGGGGACCGGGCAAAAACATTCAGTACTTC
15	TRBJ1-3	NA	TRBV4-2	once	CASSHFQDSGNTIYF	TGTGCCAGCAGCCACTTTCAGGACTCTGGAAACACCATATATTTT
16	TRBJ2-1	TRBD1	TRBV10-3	NA	CAISPGTGLTYNEQFF	TGTGCCATCAGTCCCGGGACAGGGCTCACCTACAATGAGCAGTTCTTC
15	TRBJ1-2	TRBD1	TRBV7-2	NA	CASSSRKTGDYGYTF	TGTGCCAGCAGCTCTAGGAAAACAGGGGACTATGGCTACACCTTC
18	TRBJ2-1	TRBD2	TRBV28	NA	CATLTSGMGPSSYNEQFF	TGTGCCACCTTGACTAGCGGGATGGGGCCTAGCTCCTACAATGAGCAGTTCTTC
15	TRBJ2-1	NA	TRBV6-2/TRBV6-3	few	CASSPGQRAYNEQFF	TGTGCCAGCAGCCCAGGACAGAGGGCCTACAATGAGCAGTTCTTC